A few counts support the clone carrying this T cell receptor beta chain. The data were obtained in a study of blood T cell repertoires in COVID-19. Method: immunoSEQ multiplex PCR; TCRdb's copy keeps in-frame clones and lacks some. The sample includes about 150,000 clones, approximately 83% of them seen just once. The germline V and J ends were trimmed by 3 bases and 0 bases, with 13 bases remaining between them. Germline V gene lookup returns CDR1 SGHNT and CDR2 YYREEE (reference sequence). This CDR3 contains 16 residues. The chain has TRBV5-4 and TRBJ1-5; D is perhaps TRBD1 (5 bases). The TCR originated in a man in his 70s who had been exposed to COVID-19. Specimen: PBMCs or T cells enriched from blood (not recorded which). CDR3 in amino acids: CASSSQGPNSNQPQHF. CDR3 sequence (DNA): TGTGCCAGCAGCTCCCAGGGCCCGAATAGCAATCAGCCCCAGCATTTT.